These T cell receptor beta chains were read from a single sample in a study of blood T cell repertoires in COVID-19. TCRdb's copy holds only in-frame clones and misses some; the assay was immunoSEQ multiplex PCR. The data hold 75,000 to 100,000 clones, with roughly 87% observed a single time. What was sequenced was peripheral blood. The receptors shown here come from a man between 65 and 85 years old with acute or convalescent COVID-19. Both conserved end residues are part of each CDR3. The D gene is left open where the match is weak. Clone sizes are given selectively: once, few, many, or a class where the clone is expanded.

V	size	D	J	DNA	CDR3
TRBV18	.	.	TRBJ1-5	TGTGCCAGCTCACCATACGGCGGCGGGGCAAATCAGCCCCAGCATTTT	CASSPYGGGANQPQHF
TRBV7-2	.	.	TRBJ2-1	TGTGCCAGCAGCTTAGTAGCGAGCTCCTACAATGAGCAGTTCTTC	CASSLVASSYNEQFF
TRBV19	once	.	TRBJ1-2	TGTGCCAGTAGTACAGGGGTAGCTAACTATGGCTACACCTTC	CASSTGVANYGYTF
TRBV3-1/TRBV3-2	once	.	TRBJ1-6	TGTGCCAGCAGCCAAGATGGACAGACTAATTCACCCCTCCACTTT	CASSQDGQTNSPLHF
TRBV7-2	.	.	TRBJ2-2	TGTGCCAGCAGCTTAGACGGGAAAAAGGGCGGGGAGCTGTTTTTT	CASSLDGKKGGELFF
TRBV7-2	.	TRBD1	TRBJ2-7	TGTGCCAGCAGCTTATTGGTCTTTAGGGACAGGTTCTACGAGCAGTACTTC	CASSLLVFRDRFYEQYF
TRBV29-1	once	TRBD1	TRBJ2-7	TGCAGCGTTGCAGCCAGGGGGCGATACGAGCAGTACTTC	CSVAARGRYEQYF
TRBV5-1	.	.	TRBJ1-6	TGCGCCAGCAGCTTACCCGCGGGTAATAATTCACCCCTCCACTTT	CASSLPAGNNSPLHF
TRBV29-1	.	.	TRBJ1-1	TGCAGCGCAAGACAGATAGAAGCTTTCTTT	CSARQIEAFF
TRBV18	.	TRBD1	TRBJ1-6	TGTGCCAGCTCACGGGACAGGGATTCACCCCTCCACTTT	CASSRDRDSPLHF
TRBV6-5	.	.	TRBJ2-1	TGTGCCAGCAGCATAGGGAGCTCCTACAATGAGCAGTTCTTC	CASSIGSSYNEQFF
TRBV18	.	TRBD2	TRBJ2-7	TGTGCCAGCTCACTCCTGGGCGGGGGGAACTCCTACGAGCAGTACTTC	CASSLLGGGNSYEQYF
TRBV18	.	.	TRBJ1-1	TGTGCCAGCTCACCTGCCCCCGGCGGGAGGGGGAACACTGAAGCTTTCTTT	CASSPAPGGRGNTEAFF
TRBV7-3	.	.	TRBJ2-2	TGTGCCAGCAGCCCCGTTCAAGGGGGACGGAACACCGGGGAGCTGTTTTTT	CASSPVQGGRNTGELFF
TRBV28	.	.	TRBJ1-5	TGTGCCAGCAGTTTATTGCGGGGATCGGGAATTAGCAATCAGCCCCAGCATTTT	CASSLLRGSGISNQPQHF
TRBV6-5	once	.	TRBJ1-5	TGTGCCACTACGGTCGCCGAGCGTCAGCCCCAGCATTTT	CATTVAERQPQHF
TRBV9	.	TRBD2	TRBJ2-2	TGTGCCAGCAGGCTAGGAAGCGGGGACACCGGGGAGCTGTTTTTT	CASRLGSGDTGELFF
TRBV11-2	once	TRBD1	TRBJ1-5	TGTGCCAGCAGCTTAGATGGGACAGGGAATCAGCCCCAGCATTTT	CASSLDGTGNQPQHF
TRBV28	.	.	TRBJ2-2	TGTGCCAGCATGTGGACACGACCGAACACCGGGGAGCTGTTTTTT	CASMWTRPNTGELFF
TRBV3-1/TRBV3-2	.	TRBD2	TRBJ2-7	TGTGCCAGCAGTCCAGATTCCAGGAGACTAGCTGGCTACGAGCAGTACTTC	CASSPDSRRLAGYEQYF
TRBV5-1	.	TRBD1	TRBJ1-2	TGCGCCAGCAGTACACAGGGGGAGTATGGCTACACCTTC	CASSTQGEYGYTF
TRBV28	few	.	TRBJ2-7	TGTGCCAGCAGTCCCCCCCTCGTGTCCTACGAGCAGTACTTC	CASSPPLVSYEQYF
TRBV24-1	.	TRBD1	TRBJ2-1	TGTGCCACCAGTGATCCAGGGACAGGTCGGGAGTTCTTC	CATSDPGTGREFF
TRBV28	.	TRBD1	TRBJ1-5	TGTGCCAGCAGTTTCGGGGACAGGTATCAGCCCCAGCATTTT	CASSFGDRYQPQHF
TRBV28	.	TRBD1	TRBJ2-7	TGTGCCAGCAGTTCGATAGCCGGGACAGGCTCCTACGAGCAGTACTTC	CASSSIAGTGSYEQYF
TRBV21-1	.	.	TRBJ2-2	TGTGCCAGCAGCATTGCAGAGGGGACAGTACTCGGGGAGCTGTTTTTT	CASSIAEGTVLGELFF
TRBV28	.	TRBD2	TRBJ2-3	TGTGCCAGCGGTGGTGCTAGCGGGAACGAATTACCGGGTACGCAGTATTTT	CASGGASGNELPGTQYF
TRBV7-2	.	.	TRBJ2-7	TGTGCCAGCAGCTTAGACAGGGCAACCTACGAGCAGTACTTC	CASSLDRATYEQYF
TRBV10-2	.	.	TRBJ1-2	TGCGCCAGTGGAGGGTGGACGGAGCTAAACTATGGCTACACCTTC	CASGGWTELNYGYTF
TRBV7-9	few	.	TRBJ1-2	TGTGCCAGCAGTTCCTACAGGGTCTTCGGCTACACCTTC	CASSSYRVFGYTF
TRBV15	.	TRBD2	TRBJ2-2	TGTGCCACCAGCAGAGATAGGGTGGGGACTAGCCCATCCGGGGAGCTGTTTTTT	CATSRDRVGTSPSGELFF
TRBV24-1	.	TRBD1	TRBJ1-1	TGTGCCACCAGTGATCGGACAGGGAGGGGTGAAGCTTTCTTT	CATSDRTGRGEAFF
TRBV18	once	.	TRBJ1-1	TGTGCCAGCTCACCAAACCCAGGGGAGACTGAAGCTTTCTTT	CASSPNPGETEAFF
TRBV2	.	TRBD2	TRBJ2-4	TGTGCCAGCAGTGAAGGGTTAGTAGCGGGAAGAGTTCAGTACTTC	CASSEGLVAGRVQYF
TRBV5-4	.	TRBD1	TRBJ2-7	TGTGCCAGCAGCTCTGGGGACAGGACCTACGAGCAGTACTTC	CASSSGDRTYEQYF
TRBV5-6	.	.	TRBJ2-7	TGTGCCAGCGCAATGGGCCCGTCCTACGAGCAGTACTTC	CASAMGPSYEQYF
TRBV30	.	TRBD2	TRBJ2-2	TGTGCCTGGAGTGTTTGGTTAGCGGGGGGATTGGGACCCGGGGAGCTGTTTTTT	CAWSVWLAGGLGPGELFF
TRBV5-4	.	TRBD2	TRBJ2-3	TGTGCCAGCAGCTTTCGGGTAGCGGGGTCCACAGATACGCAGTATTTT	CASSFRVAGSTDTQYF
TRBV19	.	.	TRBJ1-5	TGTGCCAGTAGTATAGATGGTTGGAGAAGCAATCAGCCCCAGCATTTT	CASSIDGWRSNQPQHF
TRBV19	.	.	TRBJ1-2	TGTGCCAGTAGAAATGGCGGCGGGAACTATGGCTACACCTTC	CASRNGGGNYGYTF
TRBV4-1	.	TRBD1	TRBJ1-3	TGCGCCAGCAGCCAAGACGAGGGGGCCTCTGGAAACACCATATATTTT	CASSQDEGASGNTIYF
TRBV6-2/TRBV6-3	.	.	TRBJ2-1	TGTGCCAGCAGCCCCCCCGATTCAGGGGGGCGGCCCTACAATGAGCAGTTCTTC	CASSPPDSGGRPYNEQFF
TRBV27	.	.	TRBJ2-5	TGTGCCAGCGGTAACACAGGGCATGGGACCCAGTACTTC	CASGNTGHGTQYF
TRBV15	.	TRBD1	TRBJ2-7	TGTGCCACCAGCAGAGATCGGACAGGGGGCGACGAGCAGTACTTC	CATSRDRTGGDEQYF
TRBV5-8	.	.	TRBJ1-5	TGTGCCAGCAGCCAGGACTCGAGCAATCAGCCCCAGCATTTT	CASSQDSSNQPQHF
TRBV5-1	.	.	TRBJ2-7	TGCGCCAGCAGCTTGGGTTACTCGGGAGCGAGGGACGAGCAGTACTTC	CASSLGYSGARDEQYF
TRBV10-3	.	TRBD2	TRBJ2-1	TGTGCCATCAGTCATCCCCGCGCGGGGGGGAGTACTTCACCCTACAATGAGCAGTTCTTC	CAISHPRAGGSTSPYNEQFF
TRBV5-1	.	.	TRBJ2-1	TGCGCCAGCAGCCCCAACCCGGTCAATGAGCAGTTCTTC	CASSPNPVNEQFF
TRBV5-1	.	TRBD1	TRBJ1-1	TGCGCCAGCAGCCCGAAACAGGGGGCGACCAATGAAGCTTTCTTT	CASSPKQGATNEAFF
TRBV9	once	.	TRBJ1-1	TGTGCCAGCAGCGTAGGAGGGGGTGGCGGTAACACTGAAGCTTTCTTT	CASSVGGGGGNTEAFF
TRBV29-1	.	TRBD2	TRBJ2-1	TGCAGCGTTGGAGGACCGACTAGCGGTCGATCCTACAATGAGCAGTTCTTC	CSVGGPTSGRSYNEQFF
TRBV7-6	.	.	TRBJ1-1	TGTGCCAGCAGCTCCGGCGGCGGCGGGGAAGCTTTCTTT	CASSSGGGGEAFF